The rows below give T cell receptor beta chains drawn from one sample of a study of OX40 agonist ivuxolimab in advanced cancers. The assay was immunoSEQ multiplex PCR, and TCRdb's table has in-frame clones only and misses some. The table has approximately 99,000 clones, around 94% seen once. Specimen: CD4+ or CD8+ T cells sorted from blood, collected in a trial of the OX40 agonist ivuxolimab. These receptors originate from an adult with an advanced solid tumor such as melanoma, head and neck, liver or kidney cancer. CDR3s include the opening cysteine and the closing phenylalanine or tryptophan. D genes are given only for firm matches. Not all rows give a size; the values are once, few, many and, for expanded clones, a class.

D	J	size	V	CDR3	DNA
TRBD1	TRBJ1-6	.	TRBV5-1	CASSQGVYNSPLHF	TGCGCCAGTTCCCAGGGGGTCTATAATTCACCCCTCCACTTT
.	TRBJ2-1	.	TRBV20-1	CSAPAGDEQFF	TGCAGTGCCCCCGCTGGGGATGAGCAGTTCTTC
.	TRBJ2-1	.	TRBV7-9	CASSLPSSYNEQFF	TGTGCCAGCAGCTTACCCAGTTCCTACAATGAGCAGTTCTTC
.	TRBJ2-6	once	TRBV7-3	CASSLIGANVLTF	TGTGCCAGCAGCTTAATTGGGGCCAACGTCCTGACTTTC
.	TRBJ2-7	.	TRBV2	CASSARYEQYF	TGTGCCAGCAGTGCTCGTTACGAGCAGTACTTC
.	TRBJ1-2	.	TRBV9	CASTPPGSVYGHTF	TGTGCCAGCACCCCCCCGGGGAGTGTCTATGGCCACACCTTC
.	TRBJ1-4	.	TRBV5-6	CASSLSRDYREKLFF	TGTGCCAGCAGCTTATCGCGGGACTATCGAGAAAAACTGTTTTTT
.	TRBJ1-1	.	TRBV7-3	CASSSGPTTEAFF	TGTGCCAGCAGCTCAGGACCGACGACTGAAGCTTTCTTT
TRBD1	TRBJ1-6	.	TRBV6-5	CASSYRRDSFNSPLHF	TGTGCCAGCAGTTACCGCCGGGACAGCTTTAATTCACCCCTCCACTTT
TRBD1	TRBJ1-5	.	TRBV11-1	CASSLTGSSNQPQHF	TGTGCCAGCAGCTTGACAGGGTCGAGCAATCAGCCCCAGCATTTT
TRBD1	TRBJ2-7	.	TRBV7-9	CASSSRQGPYEQYF	TGTGCCAGCAGCTCCCGACAGGGGCCCTACGAGCAGTACTTC
.	TRBJ1-3	.	TRBV18	CASSPRAPRPGNTIYF	TGTGCCAGCTCACCAAGGGCCCCCAGGCCTGGAAACACCATATATTTT
TRBD2	TRBJ2-1	.	TRBV29-1	CSVEGTSGRYEQFF	TGCAGCGTTGAGGGGACTAGCGGGAGGTATGAGCAGTTCTTC
TRBD1	TRBJ1-4	.	TRBV28	CASSPSDRVGEKLFF	TGTGCCAGCAGTCCCTCAGACAGGGTAGGGGAAAAACTGTTTTTT
TRBD1	TRBJ1-6	.	TRBV5-6	CASSSDRASPLHF	TGTGCCAGCAGCTCGGACAGGGCTTCACCCCTCCACTTT
TRBD1	TRBJ2-1	.	TRBV6-5	CASSKGTGGRGQFF	TGTGCCAGCAGTAAGGGGACAGGGGGCCGGGGGCAGTTCTTC
.	TRBJ1-5	.	TRBV27	CASAPLGGNQPQHF	TGTGCCAGCGCCCCTCTAGGGGGGAATCAGCCCCAGCATTTT
TRBD1	TRBJ1-2	once	TRBV19	CASSIPGQAGGYTF	TGTGCCAGTAGTATTCCCGGACAGGCCGGGGGCTACACCTTC
TRBD2	TRBJ2-1	.	TRBV7-9	CASSSIAGSSYNEQFF	TGTGCCAGCAGCTCCATAGCGGGGAGCTCCTACAATGAGCAGTTCTTC
.	TRBJ1-1	few	TRBV4-3	CASSRTGTSNTEAFF	TGCGCCAGCAGCCGAACCGGGACATCGAACACTGAAGCTTTCTTT
TRBD1	TRBJ2-7	.	TRBV5-1	CASYIGDRGYEQYF	TGCGCCAGCTATATTGGTGACAGGGGGTACGAGCAGTACTTC
TRBD2	TRBJ2-3	.	TRBV7-2	CASSAPGTSGTDTQYF	TGTGCCAGCAGCGCCCCCGGGACTAGCGGAACAGATACGCAGTATTTT
.	TRBJ1-5	.	TRBV7-2	CASSLGGAPGNQPQHF	TGTGCCAGCAGCTTAGGGGGGGCGCCCGGCAATCAGCCCCAGCATTTT
TRBD1	TRBJ2-6	.	TRBV7-2	CASSLAGTGDSGANVLTF	TGTGCCAGCAGCTTAGCGGGGACAGGCGACTCTGGGGCCAACGTCCTGACTTTC
.	TRBJ2-5	.	TRBV28	CASSFSWETGTRYQETQYF	TGTGCCAGCAGTTTTTCATGGGAAACAGGGACAAGGTACCAAGAGACCCAGTACTTC
.	TRBJ1-2	.	TRBV11-2	CASSPGDYGYTF	TGTGCCAGCAGCCCGGGGGACTATGGCTACACCTTC
.	TRBJ2-2	.	TRBV29-1	CSVRNGELFF	TGCAGCGTTAGGAACGGGGAGCTGTTTTTT
.	TRBJ2-3	.	TRBV9	CASSSSRTVVTDTQYF	TGTGCCAGCAGCTCCAGCCGGACAGTTGTAACAGATACGCAGTATTTT
.	TRBJ2-2	.	TRBV20-1	CSAPHTGELFF	TGCAGTGCTCCTCACACCGGGGAGCTGTTTTTT